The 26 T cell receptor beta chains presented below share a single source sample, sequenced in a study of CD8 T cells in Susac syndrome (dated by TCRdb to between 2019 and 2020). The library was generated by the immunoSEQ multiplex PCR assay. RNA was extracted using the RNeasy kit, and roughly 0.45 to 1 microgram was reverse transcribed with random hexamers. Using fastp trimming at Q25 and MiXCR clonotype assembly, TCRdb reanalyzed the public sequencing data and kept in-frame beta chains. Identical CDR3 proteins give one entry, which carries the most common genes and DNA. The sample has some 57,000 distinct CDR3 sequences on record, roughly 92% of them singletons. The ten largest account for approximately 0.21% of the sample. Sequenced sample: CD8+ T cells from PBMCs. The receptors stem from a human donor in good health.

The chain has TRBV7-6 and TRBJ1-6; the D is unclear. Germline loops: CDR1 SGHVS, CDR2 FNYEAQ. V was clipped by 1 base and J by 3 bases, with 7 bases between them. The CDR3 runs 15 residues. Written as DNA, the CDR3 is TGTGCCAGCAGCTTAGGCGGAGACTATAATTCACCCCTCCACTTT. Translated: CASSLGGDYNSPLHF.

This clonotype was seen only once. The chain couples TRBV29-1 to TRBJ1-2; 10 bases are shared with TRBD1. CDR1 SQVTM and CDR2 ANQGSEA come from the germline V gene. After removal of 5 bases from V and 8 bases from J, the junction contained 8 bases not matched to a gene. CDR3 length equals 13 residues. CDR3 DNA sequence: TGCAGCGTTTGGACAGGGGGAGAATGGGGCTACACCTTC. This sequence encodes CSVWTGGEWGYTF. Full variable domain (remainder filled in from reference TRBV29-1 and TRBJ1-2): SAVISQKPSRDICQRGTSLTIQCQVDSQVTMMFWYRQQPGQSLTLIATANQGSEATYESGFVIDKFPISRPNLTFSTLTVSNMSPEDSSIYLCSVWTGGEWGYTFGSGTRLTVV.

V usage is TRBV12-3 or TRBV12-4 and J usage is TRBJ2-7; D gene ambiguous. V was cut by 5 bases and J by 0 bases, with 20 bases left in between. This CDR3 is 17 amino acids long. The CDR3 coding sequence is TGTGCCAGCAGTCCCTCCCCCTCCCTGGACCACTCCTACGAGCAGTACTTC. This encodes CASSPSPSLDHSYEQYF.

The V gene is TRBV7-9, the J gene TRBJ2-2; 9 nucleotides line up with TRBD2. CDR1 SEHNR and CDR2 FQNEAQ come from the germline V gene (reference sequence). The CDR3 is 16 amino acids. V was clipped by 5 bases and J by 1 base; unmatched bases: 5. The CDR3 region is CASSTTSGRNTGELFF. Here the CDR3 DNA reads TGTGCCAGCAGCACCACTAGCGGGCGGAACACCGGGGAGCTGTTTTTT.

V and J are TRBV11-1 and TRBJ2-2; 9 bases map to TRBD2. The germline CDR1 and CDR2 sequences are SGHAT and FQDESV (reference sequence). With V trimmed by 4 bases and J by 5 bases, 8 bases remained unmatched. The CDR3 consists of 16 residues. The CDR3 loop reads CASSSRPSGATGELFF. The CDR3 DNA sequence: TGTGCCAGCAGCTCGCGACCTAGCGGGGCAACCGGGGAGCTGTTTTTT.

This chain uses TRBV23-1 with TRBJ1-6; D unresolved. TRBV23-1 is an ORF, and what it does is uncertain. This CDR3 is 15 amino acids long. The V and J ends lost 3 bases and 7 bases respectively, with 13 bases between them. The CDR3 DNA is TGCGCCAGCAGTCAGAACGTGTCGGCGAATTCACCCCTCCACTTT. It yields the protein CASSQNVSANSPLHF.

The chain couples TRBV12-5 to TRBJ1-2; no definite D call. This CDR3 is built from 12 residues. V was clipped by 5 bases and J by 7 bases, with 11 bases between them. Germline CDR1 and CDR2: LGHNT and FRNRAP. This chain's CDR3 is CASGTGSTGYTF. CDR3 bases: TGTGCTAGTGGTACGGGGTCCACTGGCTACACCTTC.

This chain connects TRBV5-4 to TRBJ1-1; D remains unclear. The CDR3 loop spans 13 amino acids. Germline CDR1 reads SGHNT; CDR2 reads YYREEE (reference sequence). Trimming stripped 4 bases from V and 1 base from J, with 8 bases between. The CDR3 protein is CASSPEGNTEAFF. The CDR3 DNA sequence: TGTGCCAGCAGCCCGGAGGGGAACACTGAAGCTTTCTTT. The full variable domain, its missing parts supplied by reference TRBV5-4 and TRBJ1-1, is ETGVTQSPTHLIKTRGQQVTLRCSSQSGHNTVSWYQQALGQGPQFIFQYYREEENGRGNFPPRFSGLQFPNYSSELNVNALELDDSALYLCASSPEGNTEAFFGQGTRLTVV.

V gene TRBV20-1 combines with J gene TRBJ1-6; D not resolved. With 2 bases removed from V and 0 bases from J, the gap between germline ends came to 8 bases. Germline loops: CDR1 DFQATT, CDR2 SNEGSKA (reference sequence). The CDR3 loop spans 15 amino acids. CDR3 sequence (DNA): TGCAGTGCTAGACGAAACCGCTCCTATAATTCACCCCTCCACTTT. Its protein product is CSARRNRSYNSPLHF.

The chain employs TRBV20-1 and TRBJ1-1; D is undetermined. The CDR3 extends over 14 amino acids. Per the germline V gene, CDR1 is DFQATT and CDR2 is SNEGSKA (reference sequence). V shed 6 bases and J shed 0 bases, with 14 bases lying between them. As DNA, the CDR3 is TGCAGTGCGGACGGATTTGGGGTGAACACTGAAGCTTTCTTT. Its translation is CSADGFGVNTEAFF.

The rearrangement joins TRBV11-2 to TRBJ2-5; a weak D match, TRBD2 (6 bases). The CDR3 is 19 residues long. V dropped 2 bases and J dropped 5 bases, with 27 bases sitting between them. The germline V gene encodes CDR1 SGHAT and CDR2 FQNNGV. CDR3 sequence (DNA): TGTGCCAGCAGCTTAACCCTAAACCGACCAGGAGGGAATTTGGAGACCCAGTACTTC. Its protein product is CASSLTLNRPGGNLETQYF.

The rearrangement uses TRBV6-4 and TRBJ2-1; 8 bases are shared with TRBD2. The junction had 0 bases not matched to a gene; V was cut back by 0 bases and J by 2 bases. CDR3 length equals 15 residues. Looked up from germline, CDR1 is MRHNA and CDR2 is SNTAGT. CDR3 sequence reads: CASSDSAGAYNEQFF. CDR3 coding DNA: TGTGCCAGCAGTGACTCAGCGGGGGCCTACAATGAGCAGTTCTTC.

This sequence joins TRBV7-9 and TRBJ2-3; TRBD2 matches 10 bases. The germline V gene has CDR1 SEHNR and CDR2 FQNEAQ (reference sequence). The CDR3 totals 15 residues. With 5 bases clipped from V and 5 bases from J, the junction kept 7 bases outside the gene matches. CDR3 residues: CASSLSGGAEDTQYF. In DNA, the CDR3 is TGTGCCAGCAGCCTAAGCGGGGGGGCCGAAGATACGCAGTATTTT.

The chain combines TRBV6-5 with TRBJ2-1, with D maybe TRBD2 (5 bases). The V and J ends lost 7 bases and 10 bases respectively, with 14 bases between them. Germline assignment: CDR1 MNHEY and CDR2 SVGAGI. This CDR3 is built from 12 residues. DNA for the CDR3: TGTGCCAGCACCACCGAGGGCGGGGAGCAGTTCTTC. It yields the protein CASTTEGGEQFF.

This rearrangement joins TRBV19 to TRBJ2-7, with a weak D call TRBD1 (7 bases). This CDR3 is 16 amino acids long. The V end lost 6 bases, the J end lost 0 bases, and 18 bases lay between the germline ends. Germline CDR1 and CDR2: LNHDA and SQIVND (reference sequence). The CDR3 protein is CASSLSGTAGSYEQYF. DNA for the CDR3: TGTGCCAGTAGCTTGTCCGGGACAGCGGGCTCCTACGAGCAGTACTTC.

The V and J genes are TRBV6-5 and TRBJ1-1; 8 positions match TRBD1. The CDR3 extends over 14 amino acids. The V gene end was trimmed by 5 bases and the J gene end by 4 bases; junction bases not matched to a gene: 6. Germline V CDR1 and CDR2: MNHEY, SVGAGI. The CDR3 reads CASSPRTGPTEAFF. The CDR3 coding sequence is TGTGCCAGCAGTCCCCGGACAGGGCCCACTGAAGCTTTCTTT.

The CDR3 DNA reads TGTGCCATCGGACAGAAAGCTAACTATGGCTACACCTTC. Translating gives CAIGQKANYGYTF. This chain joins TRBV2 and TRBJ1-2; D might be TRBD1 (6 bases). V was shortened by 10 bases and J by 0 bases, with 12 bases between the two germline ends. CDR1 and CDR2 from the germline V gene are SNHLY and FYNNEI. The CDR3 sequence is 13 residues long.

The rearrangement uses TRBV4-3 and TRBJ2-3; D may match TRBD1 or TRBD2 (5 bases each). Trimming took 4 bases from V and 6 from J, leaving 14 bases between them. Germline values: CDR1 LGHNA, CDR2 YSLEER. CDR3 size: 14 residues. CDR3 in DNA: TGCGCCAGCAGCCCCAACAAGAGGGGCGATACGCAGTATTTT. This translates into CASSPNKRGDTQYF.

The CDR3 loop reads CASSQKGATQKGIQYF. CDR3 DNA: TGTGCCAGCAGCCAAAAGGGGGCCACACAAAAAGGCATTCAGTACTTC. The chain recombines TRBV3-1 with TRBJ2-4, with TRBD1 matching 7 bases. This CDR3 has 16 residues. Germline V gives CDR1 LGHDT, CDR2 YNNKEL (reference sequence). The V segment lost 2 bases and the J segment 9 bases; nucleotides outside the gene matches: 13.

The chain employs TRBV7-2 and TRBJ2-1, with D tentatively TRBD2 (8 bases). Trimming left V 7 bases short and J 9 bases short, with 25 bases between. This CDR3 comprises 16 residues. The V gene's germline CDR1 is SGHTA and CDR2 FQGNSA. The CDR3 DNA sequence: TGTGCCAGCAACCTCCCCAGGGGGACTAGAGAAGGTGAGCAGTTCTTC. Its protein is CASNLPRGTREGEQFF.

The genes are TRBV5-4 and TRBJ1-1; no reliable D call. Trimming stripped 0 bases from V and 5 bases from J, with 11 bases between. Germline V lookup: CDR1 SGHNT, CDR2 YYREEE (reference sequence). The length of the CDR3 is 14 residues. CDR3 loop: CASSLARVGTEAFF. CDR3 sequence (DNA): TGTGCCAGCAGCTTGGCCCGTGTTGGGACTGAAGCTTTCTTT.

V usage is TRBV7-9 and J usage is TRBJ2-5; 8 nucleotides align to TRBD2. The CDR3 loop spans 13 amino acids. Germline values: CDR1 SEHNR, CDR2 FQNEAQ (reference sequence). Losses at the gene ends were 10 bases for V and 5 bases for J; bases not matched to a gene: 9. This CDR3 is CATSGGAGETQYF. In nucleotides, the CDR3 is TGTGCCACCTCCGGGGGGGCCGGCGAGACCCAGTACTTC. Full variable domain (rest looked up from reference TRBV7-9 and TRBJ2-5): DTGVSQNPRHKITKRGQNVTFRCDPISEHNRLYWYRQTLGQGPEFLTYFQNEAQLEKSRLLSDRFSAERPKGSFSTLEIQRTEQGDSAMYLCATSGGAGETQYFGPGTRLLVL.

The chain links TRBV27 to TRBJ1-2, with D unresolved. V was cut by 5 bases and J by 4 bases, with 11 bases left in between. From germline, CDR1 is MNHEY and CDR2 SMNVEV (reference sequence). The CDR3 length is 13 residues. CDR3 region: CASSLHQAYGYTF. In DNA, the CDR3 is TGTGCCAGCAGTCTACATCAAGCCTATGGCTACACCTTC.

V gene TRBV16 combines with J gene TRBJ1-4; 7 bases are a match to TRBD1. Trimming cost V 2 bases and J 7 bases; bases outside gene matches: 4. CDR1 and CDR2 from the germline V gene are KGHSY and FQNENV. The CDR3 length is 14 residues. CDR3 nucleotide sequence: TGTGCCAGCAGCCAAGGAGGGGGCGTTGAAAAACTGTTTTTT. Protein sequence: CASSQGGGVEKLFF.

Written as DNA, the CDR3 is TGTGCCAGCACTCCTCCCCGGGAGCTGTTTTTT. Protein product: CASTPPRELFF. The chain joins TRBV7-2 to TRBJ2-2; D unresolved. V lost 7 bases to trimming and J lost 9 bases, with 9 bases between them. The germline V gene encodes CDR1 SGHTA and CDR2 FQGNSA. The CDR3 runs to 11 residues.

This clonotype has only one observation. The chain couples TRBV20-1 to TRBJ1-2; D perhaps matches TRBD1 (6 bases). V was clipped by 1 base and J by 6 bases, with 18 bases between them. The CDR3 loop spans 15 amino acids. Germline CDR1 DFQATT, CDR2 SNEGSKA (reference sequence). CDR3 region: CSARVRGRGIHGYTF. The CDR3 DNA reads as TGCAGTGCTAGAGTTAGGGGCAGGGGAATCCATGGCTACACCTTC.